A selection of T cell receptor beta chains follows, all from one sample in a study of graft-versus-host responses after intestinal transplantation. The data were produced by immunoSEQ multiplex PCR, yet TCRdb's version contains in-frame clones alone and is incomplete. The sample lists just over 15,000 clones, around 69% occurring once. The starting material was ileum tissue, obtained 14 days after transplant. These receptor sequences come from a human patient who received an intestinal transplant, so some T cells may come from the graft donor. Each CDR3 is given with its conserved first and last residue. D genes are given only for firm matches. The listing skips clone size in some rows; elsewhere it reads once, few, many or a size class.

DNA: TGTGCCAGTAGTATACCCCACCGACCGGCCAATGAGCAGTTCTTC
CDR3: CASSIPHRPANEQFF
D: .
J: TRBJ2-1
V: TRBV19
size: .

DNA: TGTGCCAGCAGCGGCTGGGACAGGGAGAGCTCCTACGAGCAGTACTTC
CDR3: CASSGWDRESSYEQYF
D: TRBD1
J: TRBJ2-7
V: TRBV5-8
size: .

DNA: TGCGCCAGCAGCCCGGGACAGGGGGCTCCTAACTATGGCTACACCTTC
CDR3: CASSPGQGAPNYGYTF
D: TRBD1
J: TRBJ1-2
V: TRBV5-1
size: .

DNA: TGTGCCAGTAGTATTGGACAGTTGGGCGGTTCACCCCTCCACTTT
CDR3: CASSIGQLGGSPLHF
D: .
J: TRBJ1-6
V: TRBV19
size: few

DNA: TGTGCCAGCAGCCCTGGACAGGGGGCAGGCAATCAGCCCCAGCATTTT
CDR3: CASSPGQGAGNQPQHF
D: TRBD1
J: TRBJ1-5
V: TRBV9
size: .

DNA: TGTGCCAGCAGCTTTCTGTCTAGCACAGATACGCAGTATTTT
CDR3: CASSFLSSTDTQYF
D: .
J: TRBJ2-3
V: TRBV7-3
size: .

DNA: TGTGCCAGCTCACCGGGACAGGGAAATAACTATGGCTACACCTTC
CDR3: CASSPGQGNNYGYTF
D: TRBD1
J: TRBJ1-2
V: TRBV18
size: .

DNA: TGCAGCGTTGGAGGGTACTCCTACGAGCAGTACTTC
CDR3: CSVGGYSYEQYF
D: .
J: TRBJ2-7
V: TRBV29-1
size: .

DNA: TGCGCCAGCAGCTTGTTCGGATGTTGGGTTCTTAGCAATCAGCCCCAGCATTTT
CDR3: CASSLFGCWVLSNQPQHF
D: .
J: TRBJ1-5
V: TRBV5-1
size: .

DNA: TGTGCCAGCAGCTTAGCGGCTAGATACACAGATACGCAGTATTTT
CDR3: CASSLAARYTDTQYF
D: .
J: TRBJ2-3
V: TRBV11-2
size: .

DNA: TGCGCCAGCAGTGAATTGACTAGAAGGACAGATACGCAGTATTTT
CDR3: CASSELTRRTDTQYF
D: .
J: TRBJ2-3
V: TRBV10-2
size: .

DNA: TGTGCCAGCACACGGACAGTGGGGACTGAAGCTTTCTTT
CDR3: CASTRTVGTEAFF
D: .
J: TRBJ1-1
V: TRBV5-4
size: .

DNA: TGTGCCAGCAGGGCCGGTGGAGCGGGTGGATATTACGAGCAGTACTTC
CDR3: CASRAGGAGGYYEQYF
D: .
J: TRBJ2-7
V: TRBV5-4
size: .

DNA: TGCAGCGTTGGACCGGGACAGGGGGCGGGGGCTGGCTATGGCTACACCTTC
CDR3: CSVGPGQGAGAGYGYTF
D: TRBD1
J: TRBJ1-2
V: TRBV29-1
size: few

DNA: TGTGCCAGCAGTTACTGGGACAGGACCTACGAGCAGTACTTC
CDR3: CASSYWDRTYEQYF
D: TRBD1
J: TRBJ2-7
V: TRBV6-5
size: .

DNA: TGTGCCAGCAGTTTACAGGGGGGACTCTACGAGCAGTACTTC
CDR3: CASSLQGGLYEQYF
D: TRBD1
J: TRBJ2-7
V: TRBV6-5
size: .

DNA: TGTGCCAGCACATCAGGCCTCCTTAATGAAAAACTGTTTTTT
CDR3: CASTSGLLNEKLFF
D: .
J: TRBJ1-4
V: TRBV25-1
size: .

DNA: TGTGCCAGTACTGATCCGGGACTAGCGGGAGGTGGAGATACGCAGTATTTT
CDR3: CASTDPGLAGGGDTQYF
D: TRBD2
J: TRBJ2-3
V: TRBV28
size: .

DNA: TGTGCCAGCAGCTTGTTCGGCAGCCTTGAGCAGTACTTC
CDR3: CASSLFGSLEQYF
D: .
J: TRBJ2-7
V: TRBV5-8
size: .

DNA: TGTGCCAGCAGCTTAGCTATGGTGGGCACAGATACGCAGTATTTT
CDR3: CASSLAMVGTDTQYF
D: .
J: TRBJ2-3
V: TRBV11-2
size: .

DNA: TGCGCCAGCAGCCAAGGCATCAAGCGGGAGTGGATAACAGATACGCAGTATTTT
CDR3: CASSQGIKREWITDTQYF
D: TRBD2
J: TRBJ2-3
V: TRBV4-1
size: .

DNA: TGTGCCAGCAGCTTAAAGACCACAGATACGCAGTATTTT
CDR3: CASSLKTTDTQYF
D: .
J: TRBJ2-3
V: TRBV7-3
size: .

DNA: TGCGCCAGCAGCCCCGGGGGGGAGCTCCCCTACGAGCAGTACTTC
CDR3: CASSPGGELPYEQYF
D: TRBD2
J: TRBJ2-7
V: TRBV4-1
size: .

DNA: TGTGCTAGCAGCTTAAATCCGGCGGGAGGGCCGAAAAATGAGCAGTTCTTC
CDR3: CASSLNPAGGPKNEQFF
D: TRBD2
J: TRBJ2-1
V: TRBV7-7
size: .

DNA: TGTGCCAGCAGCTCTCAGACTAATGGCTACACCTTC
CDR3: CASSSQTNGYTF
D: .
J: TRBJ1-2
V: TRBV9
size: .

DNA: TGTGCCAGCAGTCCCTCAATTACTGAAGCTTTCTTT
CDR3: CASSPSITEAFF
D: .
J: TRBJ1-1
V: TRBV28
size: .

DNA: TGTGCCAGCAGCTTCGGGCAGGACGCCTACGAGCAGTACTTC
CDR3: CASSFGQDAYEQYF
D: .
J: TRBJ2-7
V: TRBV5-5
size: once

DNA: TGTGCCAGCAGTTACGTAGGGCCCGGAGATACGCAGTATTTT
CDR3: CASSYVGPGDTQYF
D: .
J: TRBJ2-3
V: TRBV6-5
size: .

DNA: TGCGCCAGCAGCCGCAACCCCGGGACAGGGGGGACCCAGTACTTC
CDR3: CASSRNPGTGGTQYF
D: TRBD1
J: TRBJ2-5
V: TRBV4-1
size: once

DNA: TGTGCCAGCAGTGACCCCCTCGCAATTGAGACCCAGTACTTC
CDR3: CASSDPLAIETQYF
D: .
J: TRBJ2-5
V: TRBV2
size: few

DNA: TGTGCCAGTAGTATTCTCCCGCAGTCCGGAAACACCATATATTTT
CDR3: CASSILPQSGNTIYF
D: .
J: TRBJ1-3
V: TRBV19
size: .

DNA: TGTGCCAGCAGCTTAGTCCAGTTTGGGGAGACCCAGTACTTC
CDR3: CASSLVQFGETQYF
D: .
J: TRBJ2-5
V: TRBV7-9
size: .

DNA: TGTGCCAGCAGTTTAAGTCCCGTCTACGAGCAGTACTTC
CDR3: CASSLSPVYEQYF
D: .
J: TRBJ2-7
V: TRBV27
size: .

DNA: TGTGCCAGCAGTAGAGACAGATACAATGAGCAGTTCTTC
CDR3: CASSRDRYNEQFF
D: .
J: TRBJ2-1
V: TRBV6-5
size: once

DNA: TGTGCCAGCAGCTTGGGAGGGGCAGATACGCAGTATTTT
CDR3: CASSLGGADTQYF
D: .
J: TRBJ2-3
V: TRBV5-4
size: once

DNA: TGTGCCAGCAGCTTGGCGGGACAGGGGAGCTCTGAAGCTTTCTTT
CDR3: CASSLAGQGSSEAFF
D: TRBD1
J: TRBJ1-1
V: TRBV11-2
size: .

DNA: TGTGCTAGTGGTCTCGGAGGGAACACCGGGGAGCTGTTTTTT
CDR3: CASGLGGNTGELFF
D: .
J: TRBJ2-2
V: TRBV12-5
size: .

DNA: TGTGCCAGCTCACCTCGGTCTAGCGGGGATTCATATACGCAGTATTTT
CDR3: CASSPRSSGDSYTQYF
D: TRBD2
J: TRBJ2-3
V: TRBV18
size: .

DNA: TGCAGTGCTGGACGGTTTGGCTACACCTTC
CDR3: CSAGRFGYTF
D: .
J: TRBJ1-2
V: TRBV20-1
size: .

DNA: TGTGCCAGCAGCTTATGGCCCCGAGACACCGGGGAGCTGTTTTTT
CDR3: CASSLWPRDTGELFF
D: .
J: TRBJ2-2
V: TRBV5-8
size: .

DNA: TGTGCCAGCAGTGAGCCAGGGGCCTCCTACGAGCAGTACTTC
CDR3: CASSEPGASYEQYF
D: .
J: TRBJ2-7
V: TRBV2
size: .

DNA: TGTGCCAGCTCACCACCGATGCTGGGAAACACCATATATTTT
CDR3: CASSPPMLGNTIYF
D: .
J: TRBJ1-3
V: TRBV18
size: .

DNA: TGTGCCAGCAGCCCCCGAAGGACGAACACTGAAGCTTTCTTT
CDR3: CASSPRRTNTEAFF
D: .
J: TRBJ1-1
V: TRBV11-2
size: .

DNA: TGCGCCAGCAGCTTGTCTCCGGGACTAGCGTACGAGCAGTACTTC
CDR3: CASSLSPGLAYEQYF
D: TRBD2
J: TRBJ2-7
V: TRBV5-1
size: .

DNA: TGTGCCAGCAAAACGGGGAGCTCCTACGAGCAGTACTTC
CDR3: CASKTGSSYEQYF
D: .
J: TRBJ2-7
V: TRBV27
size: once

DNA: TGCGCCAGCAGTCACAGGGGAGGGGAGACTGAAGCTTTCTTT
CDR3: CASSHRGGETEAFF
D: TRBD1
J: TRBJ1-1
V: TRBV4-1
size: .

DNA: TGTGCCAGTACCGGGAACAGCAATCAGCCCCAGCATTTT
CDR3: CASTGNSNQPQHF
D: .
J: TRBJ1-5
V: TRBV19
size: .

DNA: TGTGCCAGCACCACTAGCGGGGGGGTAGAGACCCAGTACTTC
CDR3: CASTTSGGVETQYF
D: TRBD2
J: TRBJ2-5
V: TRBV7-2
size: .

DNA: TGTGCCAGCAGTGAACGGGGCACTGAAGCTTTCTTT
CDR3: CASSERGTEAFF
D: .
J: TRBJ1-1
V: TRBV2
size: .

DNA: TGTGCCAGCAGTACACAGGGGGCGCGGACTGAAGCTTTCTTT
CDR3: CASSTQGARTEAFF
D: TRBD1
J: TRBJ1-1
V: TRBV6-6
size: .

DNA: TGTGCCAGTAGTATGAGTTCGGGGGCCAAAAACATTCAGTACTTC
CDR3: CASSMSSGAKNIQYF
D: .
J: TRBJ2-4
V: TRBV19
size: .

DNA: TGCGCCAGCAGTCAATCAGGCTCGGAGGGGAACAAGCGGTCTAGCACAGATACGCAGTATTTT
CDR3: CASSQSGSEGNKRSSTDTQYF
D: .
J: TRBJ2-3
V: TRBV23-1
size: .

DNA: TGTGCCAGCAGTGACCTGGAAGAGTACTTC
CDR3: CASSDLEEYF
D: .
J: TRBJ2-7
V: TRBV28
size: .

DNA: TGTGCCAGCTCATCGACAGAAGTTCAAGAGACCCAGTACTTC
CDR3: CASSSTEVQETQYF
D: .
J: TRBJ2-5
V: TRBV18
size: .